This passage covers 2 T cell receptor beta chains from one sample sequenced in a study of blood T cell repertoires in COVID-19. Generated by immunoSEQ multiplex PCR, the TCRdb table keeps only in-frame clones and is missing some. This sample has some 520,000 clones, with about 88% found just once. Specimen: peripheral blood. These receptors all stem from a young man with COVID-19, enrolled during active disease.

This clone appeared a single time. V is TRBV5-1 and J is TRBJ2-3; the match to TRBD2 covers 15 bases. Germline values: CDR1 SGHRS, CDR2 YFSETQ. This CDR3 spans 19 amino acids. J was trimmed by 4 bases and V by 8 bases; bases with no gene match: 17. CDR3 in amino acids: CASGSSGLAGGSFADTQYF. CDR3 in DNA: TGCGCCAGTGGGAGTTCGGGACTAGCGGGGGGTAGCTTTGCAGATACGCAGTATTTT.

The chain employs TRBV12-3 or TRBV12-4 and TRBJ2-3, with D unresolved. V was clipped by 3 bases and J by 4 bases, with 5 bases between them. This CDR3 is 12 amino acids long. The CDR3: CASSFQADTQYF. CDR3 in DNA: TGTGCCAGCAGTTTTCAGGCAGATACGCAGTATTTT.